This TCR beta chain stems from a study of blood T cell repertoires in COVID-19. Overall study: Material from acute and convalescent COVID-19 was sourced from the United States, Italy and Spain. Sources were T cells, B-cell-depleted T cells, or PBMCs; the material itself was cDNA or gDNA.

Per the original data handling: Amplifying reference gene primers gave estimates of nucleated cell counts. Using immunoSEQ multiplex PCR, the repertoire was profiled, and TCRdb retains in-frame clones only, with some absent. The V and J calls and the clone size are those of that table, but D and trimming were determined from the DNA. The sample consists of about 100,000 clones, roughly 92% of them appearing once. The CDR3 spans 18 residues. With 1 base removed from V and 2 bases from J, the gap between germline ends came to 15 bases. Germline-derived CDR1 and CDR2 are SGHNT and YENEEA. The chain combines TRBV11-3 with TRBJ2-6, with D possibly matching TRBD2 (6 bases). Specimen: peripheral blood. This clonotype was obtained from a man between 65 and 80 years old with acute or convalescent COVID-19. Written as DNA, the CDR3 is TGTGCCAGCAGCTTAGGGCGGAGGGGAGGTACTGGGGCCAACGTCCTGACTTTC. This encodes CASSLGRRGGTGANVLTF.